A selection of T cell receptor beta chains follows, all from one sample in a study of cytotoxic CD8 clonotypes in ibrutinib-treated CLL. Data came from immunoSEQ multiplex PCR; TCRdb stores just in-frame clones and leaves some out. The sample includes about 300,000 clones, about 72% of them seen just once. The starting material was PBMCs, obtained at disease progression, from a patient treated with ibrutinib. These receptor sequences come from a human donor with chronic lymphocytic leukemia. The CDR3 runs from the conserved cysteine through the conserved F or W. D genes are given only for firm matches. Some rows mark clone size as missing; the rest say once, few, many or name a class of expanded clone.

CDR3 | DNA | J | size | D | V
CASSRYRDGYTF | TGTGCCAGTAGTAGGTACAGAGATGGCTACACCTTC | TRBJ1-2 | many | NA | TRBV19
CASSPPNRYQETQYF | TGTGCCAGCTCACCACCGAACAGGTACCAAGAGACCCAGTACTTC | TRBJ2-5 | NA | NA | TRBV18
CSVEAGLADLTWQFF | TGCAGCGTTGAGGCGGGACTAGCGGATCTCACGTGGCAGTTCTTC | TRBJ2-1 | NA | TRBD2 | TRBV29-1
CAISGAGRYNSPLHF | TGTGCCATCAGTGGAGCCGGAAGGTATAATTCACCCCTCCACTTT | TRBJ1-6 | NA | NA | TRBV10-3
CASSPGQGFYEQYF | TGTGCCAGCAGTCCGGGACAGGGCTTCTACGAGCAGTACTTC | TRBJ2-7 | few | TRBD1 | TRBV27
CATSREVPQGFGANVLTF | TGTGCCACCAGCAGAGAGGTGCCACAGGGGTTTGGGGCCAACGTCCTGACTTTC | TRBJ2-6 | NA | TRBD1 | TRBV15
CASSFRGRADEQYF | TGTGCCAGCAGTTTTCGTGGGAGGGCCGACGAGCAGTACTTC | TRBJ2-7 | NA | TRBD2 | TRBV27
CASSLVPDTEAFF | TGCGCCAGCAGCTTGGTACCCGACACTGAAGCTTTCTTT | TRBJ1-1 | NA | NA | TRBV5-1
CASTTSGRQETQYF | TGTGCCAGCACCACTAGCGGAAGACAAGAGACCCAGTACTTC | TRBJ2-5 | NA | TRBD2 | TRBV27
CASRPTGIGTQYF | TGTGCCAGCAGACCAACAGGGATTGGGACCCAGTACTTC | TRBJ2-5 | few | NA | TRBV27
CASSSATGGKGYTF | TGTGCCAGCAGCTCCGCGACAGGGGGCAAGGGCTACACCTTC | TRBJ1-2 | few | TRBD1 | TRBV7-8
CASSSSRQGQGGYTF | TGTGCCAGCAGCTCATCTAGACAGGGACAAGGTGGCTACACCTTC | TRBJ1-2 | few | TRBD1 | TRBV5-6
CASSYLDRATRGYTF | TGTGCCAGCAGTTATTTGGACAGGGCTACTAGGGGCTACACCTTC | TRBJ1-2 | few | TRBD1 | TRBV6-5
CASSDPDRGREDTQYF | TGCGCCAGCAGTGATCCGGACAGGGGAAGGGAAGATACGCAGTATTTT | TRBJ2-3 | once | TRBD1 | TRBV10-1
CSVMTGFSTDTQYF | TGCAGCGTTATGACAGGGTTCAGCACAGATACGCAGTATTTT | TRBJ2-3 | NA | TRBD1 | TRBV29-1
CASIGRLNYGYTF | TGTGCCAGCATCGGGAGACTTAACTATGGCTACACCTTC | TRBJ1-2 | NA | NA | TRBV6-5
CASMGTGEGVDTQYF | TGTGCCAGTATGGGGACTGGAGAGGGGGTAGATACGCAGTATTTT | TRBJ2-3 | NA | NA | TRBV19
CASSGTGKVYEQYF | TGTGCCAGCAGCGGGACAGGGAAAGTCTACGAGCAGTACTTC | TRBJ2-7 | NA | TRBD1 | TRBV5-8
CASSEIPASYNEQFF | TGTGCCAGCAGTGAGATACCTGCCTCCTACAATGAGCAGTTCTTC | TRBJ2-1 | NA | NA | TRBV6-1
CASSQDGLMEQFF | TGCGCCAGCAGCCAAGATGGGCTAATGGAGCAGTTCTTC | TRBJ2-1 | few | NA | TRBV4-3
CSVEPRGGALDEQFF | TGCAGCGTTGAACCCCGAGGGGGGGCGCTCGATGAGCAGTTCTTC | TRBJ2-1 | NA | NA | TRBV29-1
CASSGAWGDYGYTF | TGTGCCAGCAGCGGTGCGTGGGGTGACTATGGCTACACCTTC | TRBJ1-2 | few | NA | TRBV9
CASSSRGGFGETQYF | TGTGCCAGCAGCTCGCGTGGTGGGTTTGGGGAGACCCAGTACTTC | TRBJ2-5 | NA | NA | TRBV11-2
CASSDLGPPNYGYTF | TGTGCCAGCAGTGATTTGGGTCCCCCTAACTATGGCTACACCTTC | TRBJ1-2 | NA | NA | TRBV2
CASSLVGSWTGDSYEQYF | TGCGCCAGCAGCCTTGTCGGGAGCTGGACAGGGGACTCCTACGAGCAGTACTTC | TRBJ2-7 | few | TRBD1 | TRBV5-1
CASSKPSEFGRGEQYF | TGTGCCAGTAGTAAACCTTCGGAGTTCGGGCGGGGAGAGCAGTACTTC | TRBJ2-7 | NA | NA | TRBV19
CASRRDGTGELFF | TGTGCCAGCAGGAGGGACGGCACCGGGGAGCTGTTTTTT | TRBJ2-2 | few | NA | TRBV2
CASSYEGRTEAFF | TGTGCCAGCAGTTACGAGGGGCGAACTGAAGCTTTCTTT | TRBJ1-1 | NA | NA | TRBV6-5
CASSPPARVGYTF | TGTGCCAGCAGCCCACCGGCCAGGGTAGGCTACACCTTC | TRBJ1-2 | NA | NA | TRBV9
CASSRRQIQETQYF | TGTGCCAGCTCACGACGACAGATTCAAGAGACCCAGTACTTC | TRBJ2-5 | NA | NA | TRBV18
CASSINPSGGRTYEQYF | TGTGCCAGTAGTATAAATCCCTCCGGCGGTCGGACCTACGAGCAGTACTTC | TRBJ2-7 | once | NA | TRBV19
CASSDWRTYNEQFF | TGTGCCAGCAGTGATTGGCGGACCTACAATGAGCAGTTCTTC | TRBJ2-1 | NA | NA | TRBV6-1
CASSLGLADRGYEQYF | TGCGCCAGCAGCTTAGGACTAGCGGACCGAGGCTACGAGCAGTACTTC | TRBJ2-7 | few | TRBD2 | TRBV5-1
CASSEWGARDTQYF | TGTGCCAGCAGTGAATGGGGGGCCAGGGATACGCAGTATTTT | TRBJ2-3 | NA | NA | TRBV2
CASSSRPGGADTQYF | TGTGCCAGCAGCTCCCGCCCGGGGGGCGCGGATACGCAGTATTTT | TRBJ2-3 | NA | NA | TRBV7-3
CASSLDRFMGFRPVSTNEKLFF | TGCGCCAGCAGCTTGGACAGGTTTATGGGATTCCGGCCGGTCTCCACTAATGAAAAACTGTTTTTT | TRBJ1-4 | NA | NA | TRBV5-1
CASSGDSGEETQYF | TGTGCCAGCAGTGGTGATAGCGGGGAAGAGACCCAGTACTTC | TRBJ2-5 | NA | TRBD2 | TRBV2
CASRRGPETQYF | TGTGCCAGCAGGAGGGGGCCAGAGACCCAGTACTTC | TRBJ2-5 | NA | TRBD1 | TRBV25-1
CASSLEGHSQETQYF | TGTGCCAGCAGCTTAGAGGGACACAGCCAAGAGACCCAGTACTTC | TRBJ2-5 | few | NA | TRBV7-8
CASSETGALSSSYNSPLHF | TGTGCCAGCAGTGAAACAGGGGCCCTTTCAAGCTCCTATAATTCACCCCTCCACTTT | TRBJ1-6 | NA | TRBD1 | TRBV6-1